This T cell receptor (beta chain) was found in a study of blood T cells in healthy people across ages. The authors ran a second PCR of about 6 to 12 cycles using a sample-barcoded 5' primer and a J-beta primer mix. TCRdb re-called the 5' RACE reads with MiXCR, one entry per CDR3 protein. The table has roughly 800,000 distinct CDR3 sequences, roughly 25% seen once; the top ten hold 3%. This clonotype was recorded a few times. Its antigen is as yet unknown. V was pared by 3 bases and J by 4 bases, with 5 bases of the junction left unmatched. Germline V gives CDR1 LGHNA, CDR2 YNFKEQ. This CDR3 is 15 amino acids long. Points from the study as a whole: A roughly linear fall in TCR beta diversity per million T cells was seen with increasing age.

These same records also appear under a second study, on T cells of mothers and their children.

Sequenced input: blood. This sequence joins TRBV4-2 and TRBJ2-2, with TRBD2 identical over 7 bases. This receptor was obtained from a boy younger than 18 in good health. This CDR3 is CASSHSTGGTGELFF. For the CDR3, the DNA is TGTGCCAGCAGCCACTCGACGGGGGGCACCGGGGAGCTGTTTTTT.